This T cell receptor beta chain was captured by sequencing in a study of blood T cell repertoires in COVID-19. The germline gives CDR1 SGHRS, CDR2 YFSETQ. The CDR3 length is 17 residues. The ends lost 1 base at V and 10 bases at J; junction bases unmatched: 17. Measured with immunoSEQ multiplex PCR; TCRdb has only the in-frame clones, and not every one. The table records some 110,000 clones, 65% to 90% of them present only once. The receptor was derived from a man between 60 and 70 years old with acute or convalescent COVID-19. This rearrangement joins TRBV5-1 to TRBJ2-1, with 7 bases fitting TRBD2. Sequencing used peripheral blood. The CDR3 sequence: CASSLYERTSTNWEQFF. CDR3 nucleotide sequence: TGCGCCAGCAGCTTGTACGAACGGACTAGTACTAATTGGGAGCAGTTCTTC.